Below, 18 T cell receptor beta chains from the same sample are listed, as sequenced in a study of blood T cell repertoires in COVID-19. The table came from immunoSEQ multiplex PCR; TCRdb's copy has only in-frame clones and leaves some out. Of around 100,000 clones in the sample, about 91% were seen once. The sequenced material came from peripheral blood. The source of these receptors is a human donor in a cohort sampled during active COVID-19.

The chain uses TRBV7-2 and TRBJ2-1; D unresolved. The CDR3 spans 16 residues. V lost 6 bases to trimming and J lost 0 bases, with 15 bases between them. Germline V CDR1 and CDR2: SGHTA, FQGNSA. The CDR3 nucleotides read TGTGCCAGCAGATCAAGCGCGGAAAGCTCCTACAATGAGCAGTTCTTC. This translates into CASRSSAESSYNEQFF.

A word on this clone: At the DNA level, this CDR3 is encoded by other sequences in the same sample as well. This rearrangement joins TRBV5-1 to TRBJ2-3; D may be TRBD2 (5 bases). V shed 0 bases and J shed 0 bases, with 11 bases lying between them. CDR3 length: 16 amino acids. Per germline, CDR1 SGHRS and CDR2 YFSETQ. The CDR3 nucleotides read TGCGCCAGCAGCTTGGCGGGAAGAGCTAGCACAGATACGCAGTATTTT. Encoded protein: CASSLAGRASTDTQYF. The whole variable domain, filled in from reference TRBV5-1 and TRBJ2-3, reads KAGVTQTPRYLIKTRGQQVTLSCSPISGHRSVSWYQQTPGQGLQFLFEYFSETQRNKGNFPGRFSGRQFSNSRSEMNVSTLELGDSALYLCASSLAGRASTDTQYFGPGTRLTVL.

The gene calls are TRBV14 and TRBJ2-7; D remains ambiguous. The CDR3 runs 15 residues. V was pared by 4 bases and J by 3 bases, with 16 bases between. CDR1 and CDR2 (germline): SGHDN, FVKESK. The CDR3 region has the DNA TGTGCCAGCAGCCGCTCAAGTATCAAGCGCTACGAGCAGTACTTC. Protein: CASSRSSIKRYEQYF.

The chain employs TRBV7-3 and TRBJ1-1; D is undetermined. CDR3 length: 13 amino acids. Germline V gene data show CDR1 as SGHTA and CDR2 as FQGTGA. The V end lost 2 bases, the J end lost 1 base, and 5 bases lay between the germline ends. Here the CDR3 reads CASSLGRNTEAFF. CDR3 bases: TGTGCCAGCAGCTTAGGGCGGAACACTGAAGCTTTCTTT.

The chain has TRBV2 and TRBJ1-5; TRBD1 matches 7 bases. Losses at the gene ends were 5 bases for V and 7 bases for J; bases not matched to a gene: 14. The V gene's germline CDR1 is SNHLY and CDR2 FYNNEI. The length of the CDR3 is 16 residues. The chain's CDR3 is CASSRSTGAVGQPQHF. Written as DNA, the CDR3 is TGTGCCAGCAGTAGGTCAACAGGGGCAGTGGGGCAGCCCCAGCATTTT. Complete variable domain (other parts from reference TRBV2 and TRBJ1-5): EPEVTQTPSHQVTQMGQEVILRCVPISNHLYFYWYRQILGQKVEFLVSFYNNEISEKSEIFDDQFSVERPDGSNFTLKIRSTKLEDSAMYFCASSRSTGAVGQPQHFGDGTRLSIL.

V gene TRBV28 combines with J gene TRBJ1-5; D may be TRBD1 (6 bases). CDR1 is MDHEN, CDR2 SYDVKM, per germline. The CDR3 has 14 amino acids. V lost 2 bases and J lost 8, with 13 bases in between. DNA of the CDR3: TGTGCCAGCAGTTTAACGGAGGGGGGGAAGCCCCAGCATTTT. This codes for CASSLTEGGKPQHF.

The chain has TRBV4-3 and TRBJ2-1; 10 bases match TRBD2. The CDR3 extends over 15 amino acids. Germline V gene sequence: CDR1 LGHNA, CDR2 YSLEER. V was pared by 0 bases and J by 8 bases, with 4 bases of the junction left unmatched. CDR3: CASSQDTSGIDEQFF. The DNA for the CDR3 is TGCGCCAGCAGCCAAGATACTAGCGGGATAGATGAGCAGTTCTTC.

This sequence joins TRBV6-5 and TRBJ2-3; 11 bases map to TRBD2. The trim removed 7 bases at V and 6 bases at J, leaving 9 bases unmatched. CDR1 and CDR2 (germline): MNHEY, SVGAGI. CDR3 length: 15 amino acids. DNA for the CDR3: TGTGCCAGCACCCTAGCGGGAGGTGCCCTGGATACGCAGTATTTT. Its translation: CASTLAGGALDTQYF.

The chain has TRBV28 and TRBJ1-5; maybe TRBD1 (5 bases). The germline V gene has CDR1 MDHEN and CDR2 SYDVKM. Trimming removed 6 bases at V and 4 bases at J, with 19 bases between. The CDR3 contains 16 residues. CDR3: CASRPNLGGINQPQHF. As DNA, the CDR3 is TGTGCCAGCAGGCCGAATTTGGGGGGGATTAATCAGCCCCAGCATTTT. Using reference TRBV28 and TRBJ1-5 for the parts outside the CDR3, the full variable domain is DVKVTQSSRYLVKRTGEKVFLECVQDMDHENMFWYRQDPGLGLRLIYFSYDVKMKEKGDIPEGYSVSREKKERFSLILESASTNQTSMYLCASRPNLGGINQPQHFGDGTRLSIL.

V usage is TRBV7-9 and J usage is TRBJ1-2; the D gene is possibly TRBD1 (6 bases). Germline CDR1 is SEHNR and CDR2 is FQNEAQ (reference sequence). CDR3 length: 15 residues. With 5 bases removed from V and 4 bases from J, the gap between germline ends came to 17 bases. The CDR3 reads CASSPPGQAFYGYTF. The CDR3 nucleotides read TGTGCCAGCAGCCCTCCGGGACAAGCTTTCTATGGCTACACCTTC. The whole variable domain, remainder taken from reference TRBV7-9 and TRBJ1-2, is DTGVSQNPRHKITKRGQNVTFRCDPISEHNRLYWYRQTLGQGPEFLTYFQNEAQLEKSRLLSDRFSAERPKGSFSTLEIQRTEQGDSAMYLCASSPPGQAFYGYTFGSGTRLTVV.

The chain is built from TRBV7-9 and TRBJ2-3; TRBD1 is a possible D gene (6 bases). Germline CDR1 is SEHNR and CDR2 is FQNEAQ (reference sequence). The CDR3 is made up of 15 amino acids. The ends were cut back, 5 bases at V and 2 bases at J, with 14 bases in the middle. The CDR3 region is CASSTIRGSTDTQYF. The CDR3 region has the DNA TGTGCCAGCAGCACCATCAGGGGATCCACAGATACGCAGTATTTT. Full variable domain (missing parts from reference TRBV7-9 and TRBJ2-3): DTGVSQNPRHKITKRGQNVTFRCDPISEHNRLYWYRQTLGQGPEFLTYFQNEAQLEKSRLLSDRFSAERPKGSFSTLEIQRTEQGDSAMYLCASSTIRGSTDTQYFGPGTRLTVL.

A few counts support this clone. The chain couples TRBV7-8 to TRBJ1-6, with a tentative D call TRBD1 (6 bases). This CDR3 region has 15 residues. V was clipped by 6 bases and J by 10 bases, with 19 bases between them. The germline V gene encodes CDR1 SGHVS and CDR2 FQNEAQ. CDR3 amino acids: CASRSRQAGGSPLHF. For the CDR3, the DNA is TGTGCCAGCAGGAGTAGACAGGCTGGTGGGTCACCCCTCCACTTT.

This rearrangement joins TRBV6-1 to TRBJ1-2; TRBD1 is a possible D gene (5 bases). The CDR3 length is 16 residues. Germline loops: CDR1 MNHNS, CDR2 SASEGT. The ends were cut back, 1 base at V and 4 bases at J, with 16 bases in the middle. Here the CDR3 DNA reads TGTGCCAGCAGTGAAGGGAGTGGGGCGATAGGCTATGGCTACACCTTC. Protein product: CASSEGSGAIGYGYTF.

This chain joins TRBV5-4 and TRBJ1-4; 8 bases map to TRBD1. This CDR3 contains 13 residues. CDR1 is SGHNT, CDR2 YYREEE, per germline (reference sequence). V trimming: 6 bases; J trimming: 8 bases; junction bases outside the gene matches: 6. In DNA, the CDR3 is TGTGCCAGCACCCAGGGGGCGGGCGAAAAACTGTTTTTT. The encoded protein is CASTQGAGEKLFF.

Here the CDR3 reads CASSFRERAQYF. As DNA, the CDR3 is TGTGCCAGCAGTTTTCGAGAGAGAGCCCAGTACTTC. This chain joins TRBV28 and TRBJ2-5; D remains unclear. The CDR3 contains 12 residues. V shed 3 bases and J shed 9 bases, with 11 bases lying between them. The germline gives CDR1 MDHEN, CDR2 SYDVKM.

The chain carries TRBV28 and TRBJ2-3; weak D call: TRBD1 (5 bases). The germline V and J ends were trimmed by 2 bases and 3 bases, with 9 bases remaining between them. The CDR3 spans 14 residues. Germline CDR1 is MDHEN and CDR2 is SYDVKM. The DNA for the CDR3 is TGTGCCAGCAGTTTAAAGGGGCGTACAGATACGCAGTATTTT. It translates to CASSLKGRTDTQYF.

The genes are TRBV2 and TRBJ2-3; D gene ambiguous. V was pared by 0 bases and J by 5 bases, with 12 bases between. The CDR3 has 15 amino acids. Germline values: CDR1 SNHLY, CDR2 FYNNEI. DNA for the CDR3: TGTGCCAGCAGTGAAGCGCGCGGATTACAAGATACGCAGTATTTT. The encoded protein is CASSEARGLQDTQYF. Full variable domain (remainder filled in from reference TRBV2 and TRBJ2-3): EPEVTQTPSHQVTQMGQEVILRCVPISNHLYFYWYRQILGQKVEFLVSFYNNEISEKSEIFDDQFSVERPDGSNFTLKIRSTKLEDSAMYFCASSEARGLQDTQYFGPGTRLTVL.

The chain combines TRBV6-6 with TRBJ2-7; TRBD1 matches 9 bases. There are 16 residues in the CDR3. V was clipped by 5 bases and J by 4 bases; unmatched bases: 12. The V gene's germline CDR1 is MNHNY and CDR2 SVGAGI (reference sequence). The CDR3 region has the DNA TGTGCCAGCAGTCGAACCCCACGGGACAGGGAGTACGAGCAGTACTTC. Translated, it gives CASSRTPRDREYEQYF.